A single sample is the source of the 27 T cell receptor beta chains below, sequenced in a study of chemoradiotherapy in HPV16-positive cancers (dated by TCRdb to 2022 to 2024). The method was the immunoSEQ multiplex PCR assay. Sourced from immuneACCESS, this table was stored by TCRdb with only in-frame sequences that have V and J called. A share of the clones is absent; for the studies checked, an unresolved V gene accounts for under half, and the remainder has no known explanation. Here the sample has approximately 12,000 clones; roughly 90% occur a single time. 2% to 2.5% of the sample is in the top ten clones. Sequencing used blood, obtained from a patient who underwent chemoradiotherapy. These receptors were obtained from a human donor with HPV-associated anogenital cancer.

The rearrangement uses TRBV19 and TRBJ1-5; D possibly corresponds to TRBD1 (6 bases). Germline CDR1 reads LNHDA; CDR2 reads SQIVND (reference sequence). This CDR3 has 14 residues. Trimming took off 5 bases at V and 8 bases at J, with 16 bases between the two ends. The CDR3 protein is CASSHAGASKPQHF. CDR3 bases: TGTGCCAGTAGTCACGCGGGGGCTTCCAAGCCCCAGCATTTT.

J is TRBJ2-5 and V is TRBV30, with 7 positions matching TRBD1. The CDR3 has 14 amino acids. Per germline, CDR1 GTSNPN and CDR2 SVGIG (reference sequence). Germline trimming cut 3 bases from V and 4 bases from J; bases unmatched to any gene: 8. CDR3 protein: CAWSPGTATETQYF. The CDR3 region has the DNA TGTGCCTGGAGCCCCGGGACAGCAACAGAGACCCAGTACTTC.

The rearrangement links TRBV27 to TRBJ2-5, with 9 bases matching TRBD2. J gave up 11 bases and V 5 bases, and 12 bases lay outside the gene matches. The CDR3 has 14 amino acids. Germline V lookup: CDR1 MNHEY, CDR2 SMNVEV (reference sequence). The CDR3 spells CASSPAAGGLFQYF. The CDR3 coding sequence is TGTGCCAGCAGTCCAGCTGCGGGGGGGCTCTTTCAGTACTTC.

CDR3 sequence reads: CASSFGAGEYGYTF. As DNA, the CDR3 is TGTGCCAGCAGCTTCGGGGCAGGGGAGTATGGCTACACCTTC. The gene calls are TRBV5-4 and TRBJ1-2, with a tentative D call TRBD1 (6 bases). This CDR3 is 14 amino acids long. Germline-derived CDR1 and CDR2 are SGHNT and YYREEE (reference sequence). The V end lost 2 bases, the J end lost 5 bases, and 13 bases lay between the germline ends.

The chain recombines TRBV4-1 with TRBJ2-2; 7 bases are a match to TRBD1. This CDR3 contains 18 residues. Germline-derived CDR1 and CDR2 are MGHRA and YSYEKL. The V gene end was trimmed by 0 bases and the J gene end by 6 bases; junction bases not matched to a gene: 13. Written as DNA, the CDR3 is TGCGCCAGCAGCCAAGAGCCCCCCTACCTGAGGGGGCCCGGGGAGCTGTTTTTT. It codes for CASSQEPPYLRGPGELFF.

The rearrangement uses TRBV5-6 and TRBJ1-2; unclear D gene. Germline CDR1 is SGHDT and CDR2 is YYEEEE. Trimming pared 5 bases from V and 8 bases from J, leaving 7 bases between. The CDR3 loop spans 10 amino acids. This CDR3 is CASRGAGYTF. In DNA form, the CDR3 reads TGTGCCAGCAGAGGTGCGGGCTACACCTTC.

The chain carries TRBV11-3 and TRBJ2-1; 8 nucleotides line up with TRBD2. The V and J ends lost 1 base and 4 bases, in that order; junction bases with no gene match: 12. Germline loops: CDR1 SGHNT, CDR2 YENEEA. CDR3 length equals 18 residues. As DNA, the CDR3 is TGTGCCAGCAGCTTAGGAGGTGGAGCGGGGGCCCCTTACAATGAGCAGTTCTTC. Residues: CASSLGGGAGAPYNEQFF. The variable domain in full, completed from reference TRBV11-3 and TRBJ2-1, reads EAGVVQSPRYKIIEKKQPVAFWCNPISGHNTLYWYLQNLGQGPELLIRYENEEAVDDSQLPKDRFSAERLKGVDSTLKIQPAELGDSAVYLCASSLGGGAGAPYNEQFFGPGTRLTVL.

The chain combines TRBV6-4 with TRBJ2-2; 11 bases are a match to TRBD2. V lost 5 bases, J lost 4 bases, and 6 bases stayed unmatched. Germline V gene data show CDR1 as MRHNA and CDR2 as SNTAGT. The CDR3 loop spans 16 amino acids. Here the CDR3 DNA reads TGTGCCAGCAGTCCCTCTAGCGGGGGGCCCACCGGGGAGCTGTTTTTT. It encodes CASSPSSGGPTGELFF.

V and J are TRBV12-2 and TRBJ1-6; TRBD1 was called by the table and not checked on the DNA. TRBV12-2 is marked as a pseudogene. The CDR3 contains 16 residues. CDR3 loop: CASRPPTGRPSSPLHF. DNA of the CDR3: TGTGCAAGTCGCCCCCCGACAGGGAGGCCAAGTTCACCCCTCCACTTT.

The chain is built from TRBV5-5 and TRBJ2-3; 9 bases line up with TRBD2. The length of the CDR3 is 16 residues. Germline lookup yields CDR1 SGHKS and CDR2 YYEKEE (reference sequence). The ends lost 0 bases at V and 6 bases at J; junction bases unmatched: 8. The DNA for the CDR3 is TGTGCCAGCAGCTTGGGGTTAGCGGGGGCCGGGGATACGCAGTATTTT. It codes for CASSLGLAGAGDTQYF.

This rearrangement joins TRBV5-5 to TRBJ2-2; TRBD1 aligns across 10 bases. CDR3 size: 16 residues. Germline assignment: CDR1 SGHKS and CDR2 YYEKEE (reference sequence). Trimming cost V 3 bases and J 6 bases; bases outside gene matches: 8. The CDR3 here is CASSWTGTGVAGELFF. The CDR3 nucleotides read TGTGCCAGCAGCTGGACCGGGACAGGGGTAGCCGGGGAGCTGTTTTTT.

The genes are TRBV5-4 and TRBJ2-2; 10 bases line up with TRBD2. Germline CDR1 SGHNT, CDR2 YYREEE (reference sequence). The CDR3 is made up of 17 amino acids. The V gene end was trimmed by 4 bases and the J gene end by 4 bases; junction bases not matched to a gene: 10. This chain's CDR3 is CASSHIQWTSGTGELFF. The CDR3 nucleotides read TGTGCCAGCAGCCATATACAGTGGACTAGCGGCACCGGGGAGCTGTTTTTT.

This clone has only one observation. The chain is built from TRBV12-5 and TRBJ2-7; D perhaps matches TRBD1 (7 bases). The V end lost 2 bases, the J end lost 4 bases, and 12 bases lay between the germline ends. The germline V gene encodes CDR1 LGHNT and CDR2 FRNRAP. The CDR3 consists of 14 residues. As DNA, the CDR3 is TGTGCTAGTGGTTTGATGTCAGGGGGGTACGAGCAGTACTTC. Its protein is CASGLMSGGYEQYF.

The chain carries TRBV7-9 and TRBJ2-7; a possible D gene is TRBD2 (7 bases). Trimming left V 4 bases short and J 4 bases short, with 14 bases between. This CDR3 is 14 amino acids long. Germline V gene data show CDR1 as SEHNR and CDR2 as FQNEAQ (reference sequence). CDR3 nucleotides: TGTGCCAGCAGCTCAAGGGGGGGGTTATACGAGCAGTACTTC. Translation gives CASSSRGGLYEQYF.

The chain carries TRBV5-1 and TRBJ2-5; 12 bases fit TRBD1. The J call may be wrong; the DNA end is better matched by TRBJ2-7. CDR3 length equals 16 residues. Germline-derived CDR1 and CDR2 are SGHRS and YFSETQ. The DNA of the CDR3 is TGCGCCAGCAGCTGGGGGGACAGGGGGCGTCCCTACGAGCAGTACTTC. Protein: CASSWGDRGRPYEQYF.

The chain is built from TRBV6-5 and TRBJ2-2; unclear D gene. The germline V gene has CDR1 MNHEY and CDR2 SVGAGI. V was clipped by 1 base and J by 4 bases, with 10 bases between them. The CDR3 is made up of 15 amino acids. The chain's CDR3 is CASSYLGGSTGELFF. The CDR3 region has the DNA TGTGCCAGCAGTTACTTGGGTGGCAGCACCGGGGAGCTGTTTTTT.

The rearrangement links TRBV9 to TRBJ1-2; D not certain. Germline values: CDR1 SGDLS, CDR2 YYNGEE. This CDR3 has 16 amino acids. Trimming removed 0 bases at V and 4 bases at J, with 16 bases between. CDR3 region: CASSVAVDGTSYGYTF. CDR3 coding DNA: TGTGCCAGCAGCGTAGCCGTGGACGGTACCTCCTATGGCTACACCTTC.

This clone was seen only once. The genes are TRBV6-5 and TRBJ1-1, with D possibly being TRBD1 (6 bases). V was shortened by 5 bases and J by 2 bases, with 12 bases between the two germline ends. The CDR3 is 14 amino acids. CDR1 MNHEY and CDR2 SVGAGI come from the germline V gene. The CDR3, as DNA: TGTGCCAGCAGTCCTGACAGGAGTAACACTGAAGCTTTCTTT. Its protein product is CASSPDRSNTEAFF.

The chain couples TRBV29-1 to TRBJ2-1; D uncertain. The CDR3 runs 15 residues. V was pared by 1 base and J by 4 bases, with 14 bases between. Germline assignment: CDR1 SQVTM and CDR2 ANQGSEA. The CDR3 DNA is TGCAGCGTTGAAGGAAGGGCAGAAGAATACAATGAGCAGTTCTTC. It specifies CSVEGRAEEYNEQFF.

This clone was seen only a few times. V usage is TRBV21-1 and J usage is TRBJ1-2. TRBV21-1 is described as a pseudogene. The CDR3 consists of 17 residues. The CDR3 here is CASSKGESGKGRGGYTF. In DNA form, the CDR3 reads TGTGCCAGCAGCAAAGGAGAAAGCGGGAAGGGGCGTGGGGGCTACACCTTC.

This clone has only one observation. The V gene is TRBV25-1, the J gene TRBJ1-1; unclear D gene. Germline V lookup: CDR1 MGHDK, CDR2 SYGVNS. The CDR3 runs 15 residues. V lost 3 bases and J lost 1, with 12 bases in between. CDR3 bases: TGTGCCAGCAGTGACAAAGGACGGGGGAACACTGAAGCTTTCTTT. Amino acid sequence: CASSDKGRGNTEAFF.

This CDR3 is CASSEGGTGIDIQYF. CDR3 sequence (DNA): TGTGCCAGCAGTGAAGGTGGGACAGGGATTGACATTCAGTACTTC. The V call is TRBV2, the J call TRBJ2-4; 9 positions match TRBD1. CDR3 length: 15 residues. The J segment lost 8 bases and the V segment lost 1 base, leaving 6 bases of the junction unmatched. CDR1 SNHLY and CDR2 FYNNEI come from the germline V gene.

The chain uses TRBV4-1 and TRBJ2-1; 9 bases match TRBD1. J lost 3 bases, V lost 1 base, and 4 bases had no gene match. CDR1 and CDR2 from the germline V gene are MGHRA and YSYEKL. The CDR3 totals 16 residues. This chain's CDR3 is CASSQGWGQGYNEQFF. CDR3 DNA: TGCGCCAGCAGCCAAGGATGGGGACAGGGCTACAATGAGCAGTTCTTC.

The chain joins TRBV2 to TRBJ2-7, with D uncertain. CDR3 length: 11 amino acids. From germline, CDR1 is SNHLY and CDR2 FYNNEI. With 7 bases removed from V and 4 bases from J, the gap between germline ends came to 8 bases. This chain's CDR3 is CASINDYEQYF. The CDR3 region has the DNA TGTGCCAGCATTAACGATTACGAGCAGTACTTC.

J is TRBJ2-5 and V is TRBV5-1, with TRBD1 matching 7 bases. The assigned J gene may be wrong: the sequence end matches TRBJ2-7 better. This CDR3 is 16 amino acids long. CDR1 is SGHRS, CDR2 YFSETQ, per germline. The CDR3 DNA sequence: TGCGCCAGCAGCCCTTTTATAGGACAGGTAGACTACGAGCAGTACTTC. Translation: CASSPFIGQVDYEQYF.

This chain's CDR3 is CASSVGRANSPLHF. The CDR3 bases are TGTGCCAGCAGTGTAGGCAGGGCGAATTCACCCCTCCACTTT. This chain uses TRBV6-1 with TRBJ1-6, with TRBD1 as a possible D gene (5 bases). The CDR3 has 14 amino acids. Germline V gene lookup returns CDR1 MNHNS and CDR2 SASEGT. Deletions cut 4 bases from V and 7 bases from J, with 11 bases between.

The chain links TRBV27 to TRBJ2-3; tentative D call: TRBD1 (6 bases). CDR1 and CDR2 (germline): MNHEY, SMNVEV (reference sequence). This CDR3 contains 14 residues. The V end was cut by 6 bases, the J end by 2 bases, with 12 bases between. CDR3 amino acids: CASRRQATTDTQYF. The CDR3 nucleotides read TGTGCCAGCAGGCGACAGGCGACCACAGATACGCAGTATTTT.